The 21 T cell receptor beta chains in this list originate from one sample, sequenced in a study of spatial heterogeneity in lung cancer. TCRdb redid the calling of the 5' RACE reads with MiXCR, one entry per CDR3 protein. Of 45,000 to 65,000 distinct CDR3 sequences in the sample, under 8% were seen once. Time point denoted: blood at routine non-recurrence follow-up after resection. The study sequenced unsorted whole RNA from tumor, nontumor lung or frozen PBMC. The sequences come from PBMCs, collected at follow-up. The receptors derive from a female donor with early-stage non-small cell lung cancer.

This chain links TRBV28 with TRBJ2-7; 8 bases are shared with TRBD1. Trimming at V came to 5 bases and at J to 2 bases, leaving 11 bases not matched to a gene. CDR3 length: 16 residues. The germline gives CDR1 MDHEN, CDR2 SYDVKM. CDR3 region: CASSAQTGAHTYEQYF. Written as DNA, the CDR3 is TGTGCCAGCAGTGCACAGACAGGGGCGCATACCTACGAGCAGTACTTC.

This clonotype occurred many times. CDR3 nucleotides: TGCGCCAGCAGCCAGACAGGCCCGAACACTGAAGCTTTCTTT. As protein: CASSQTGPNTEAFF. This chain connects TRBV10-2 to TRBJ1-1; perhaps TRBD1 as D (6 bases). The CDR3 covers 14 residues. In germline, CDR1 is WSHSY, CDR2 SAAADI. Trimming shortened V by 6 bases and J by 1 base, and 12 bases separated the two germline ends.

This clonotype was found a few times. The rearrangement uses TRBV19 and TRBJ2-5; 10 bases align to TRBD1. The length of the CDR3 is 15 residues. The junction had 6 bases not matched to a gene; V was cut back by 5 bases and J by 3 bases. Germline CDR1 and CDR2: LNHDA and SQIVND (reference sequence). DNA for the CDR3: TGTGCCAGTAGTCAACTGGGACAGGGGAAAGAGACCCAGTACTTC. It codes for CASSQLGQGKETQYF.

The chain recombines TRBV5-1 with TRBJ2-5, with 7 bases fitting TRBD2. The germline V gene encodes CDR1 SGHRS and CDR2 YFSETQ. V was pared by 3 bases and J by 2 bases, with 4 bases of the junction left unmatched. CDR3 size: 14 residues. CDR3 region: CASSWASGQETQYF. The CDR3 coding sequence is TGCGCCAGCAGCTGGGCTAGCGGACAAGAGACCCAGTACTTC.

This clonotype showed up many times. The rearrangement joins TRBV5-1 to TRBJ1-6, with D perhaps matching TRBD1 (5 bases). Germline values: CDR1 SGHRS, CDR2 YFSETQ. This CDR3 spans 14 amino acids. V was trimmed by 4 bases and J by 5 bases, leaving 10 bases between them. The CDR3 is CASSRQWDNSPLHF. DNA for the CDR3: TGCGCCAGCAGCCGACAGTGGGATAATTCACCCCTCCACTTT.

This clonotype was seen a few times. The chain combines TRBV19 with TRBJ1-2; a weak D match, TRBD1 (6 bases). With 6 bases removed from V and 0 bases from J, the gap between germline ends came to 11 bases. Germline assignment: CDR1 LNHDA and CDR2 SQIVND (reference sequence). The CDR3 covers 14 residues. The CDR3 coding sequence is TGTGCCAGTAGAAACAGGGAAACTAACTATGGCTACACCTTC. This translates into CASRNRETNYGYTF. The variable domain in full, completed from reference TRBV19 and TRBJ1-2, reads DGGITQSPKYLFRKEGQNVTLSCEQNLNHDAMYWYRQDPGQGLRLIYYSQIVNDFQKGDIAEGYSVSREKKESFPLTVTSAQKNPTAFYLCASRNRETNYGYTFGSGTRLTVV.

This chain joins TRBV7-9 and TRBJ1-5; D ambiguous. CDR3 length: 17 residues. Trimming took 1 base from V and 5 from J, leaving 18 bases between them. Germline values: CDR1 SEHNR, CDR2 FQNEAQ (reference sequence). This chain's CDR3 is CASSLDSFLDSYQPQHF. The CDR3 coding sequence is TGTGCCAGCAGCTTAGACAGTTTCCTCGATTCTTATCAGCCCCAGCATTTT.

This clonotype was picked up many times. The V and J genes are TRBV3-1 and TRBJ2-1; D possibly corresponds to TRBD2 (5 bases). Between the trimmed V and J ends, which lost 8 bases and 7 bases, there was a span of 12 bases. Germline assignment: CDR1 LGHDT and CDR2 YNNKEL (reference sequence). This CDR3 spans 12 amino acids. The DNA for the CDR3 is TGTGCCAGCGGGAGAACAGTTAATGAGCAGTTCTTC. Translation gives CASGRTVNEQFF.

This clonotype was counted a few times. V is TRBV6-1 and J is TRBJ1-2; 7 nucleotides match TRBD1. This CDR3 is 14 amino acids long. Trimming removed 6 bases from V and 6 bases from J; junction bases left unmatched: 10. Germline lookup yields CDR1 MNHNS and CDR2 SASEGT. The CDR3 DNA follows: TGTGCCAGCAGGCAATTGGACAGGTCAGATGGCTACACCTTC. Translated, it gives CASRQLDRSDGYTF.

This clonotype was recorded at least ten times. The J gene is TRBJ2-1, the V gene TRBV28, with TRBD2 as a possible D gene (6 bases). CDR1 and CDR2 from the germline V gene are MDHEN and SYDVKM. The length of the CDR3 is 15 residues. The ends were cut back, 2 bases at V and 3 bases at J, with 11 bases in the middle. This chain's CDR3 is CASSLTGVRYNEQFF. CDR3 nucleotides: TGTGCCAGCAGTTTAACGGGGGTACGCTACAATGAGCAGTTCTTC.

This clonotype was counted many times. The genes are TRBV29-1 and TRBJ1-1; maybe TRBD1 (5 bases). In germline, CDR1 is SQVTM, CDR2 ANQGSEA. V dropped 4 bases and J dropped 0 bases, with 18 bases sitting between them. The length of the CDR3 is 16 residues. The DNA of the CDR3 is TGCAGCGTTGCTCGGGGGGAGTTTTCAATGAACACTGAAGCTTTCTTT. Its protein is CSVARGEFSMNTEAFF. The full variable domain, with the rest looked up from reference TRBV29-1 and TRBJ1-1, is SAVISQKPSRDICQRGTSLTIQCQVDSQVTMMFWYRQQPGQSLTLIATANQGSEATYESGFVIDKFPISRPNLTFSTLTVSNMSPEDSSIYLCSVARGEFSMNTEAFFGQGTRLTVV.

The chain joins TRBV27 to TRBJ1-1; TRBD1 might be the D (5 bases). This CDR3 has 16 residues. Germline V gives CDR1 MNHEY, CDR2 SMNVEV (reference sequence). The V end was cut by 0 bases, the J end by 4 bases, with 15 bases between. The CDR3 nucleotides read TGTGCCAGCAGTTTATCGGGACTCTCCCGGGGCACTGAAGCTTTCTTT. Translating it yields CASSLSGLSRGTEAFF.

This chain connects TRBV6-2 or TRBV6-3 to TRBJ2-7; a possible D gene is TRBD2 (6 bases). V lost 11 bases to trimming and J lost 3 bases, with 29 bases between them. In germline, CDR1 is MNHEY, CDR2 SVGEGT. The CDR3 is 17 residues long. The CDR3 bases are TGTGCCGTACTCCCCGGGACTCACAAGACTGGGGGCTACGAGCAGTACTTC. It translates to CAVLPGTHKTGGYEQYF.

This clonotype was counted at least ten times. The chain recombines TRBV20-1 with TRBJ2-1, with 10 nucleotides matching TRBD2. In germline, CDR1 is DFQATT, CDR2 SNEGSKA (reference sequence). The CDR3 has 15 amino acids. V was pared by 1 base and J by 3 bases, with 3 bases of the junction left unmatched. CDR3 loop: CSARVSGGNYNEQFF. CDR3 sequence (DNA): TGCAGTGCTAGAGTTAGCGGGGGGAACTACAATGAGCAGTTCTTC.

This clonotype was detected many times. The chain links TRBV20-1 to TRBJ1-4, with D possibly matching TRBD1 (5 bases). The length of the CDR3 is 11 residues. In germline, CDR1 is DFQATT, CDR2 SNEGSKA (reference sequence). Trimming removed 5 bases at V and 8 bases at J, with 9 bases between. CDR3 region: CSAPNREKLFF. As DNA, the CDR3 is TGCAGTGCTCCGAACAGGGAAAAACTGTTTTTT.

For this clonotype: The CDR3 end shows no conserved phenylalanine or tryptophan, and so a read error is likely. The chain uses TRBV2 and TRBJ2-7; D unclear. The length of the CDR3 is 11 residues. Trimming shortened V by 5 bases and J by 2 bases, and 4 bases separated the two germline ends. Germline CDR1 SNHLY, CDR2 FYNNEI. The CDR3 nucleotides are TGTGCCAGCAGTCGGGCCTACGAGCAGTACCTC. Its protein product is CASSRAYEQYL.

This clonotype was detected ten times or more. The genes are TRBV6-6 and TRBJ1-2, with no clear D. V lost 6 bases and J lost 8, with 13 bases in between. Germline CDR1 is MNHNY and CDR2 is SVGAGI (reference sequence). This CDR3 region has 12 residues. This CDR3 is CASSPWEAGYTF. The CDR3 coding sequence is TGTGCCAGCAGCCCATGGGAAGCCGGCTACACCTTC.

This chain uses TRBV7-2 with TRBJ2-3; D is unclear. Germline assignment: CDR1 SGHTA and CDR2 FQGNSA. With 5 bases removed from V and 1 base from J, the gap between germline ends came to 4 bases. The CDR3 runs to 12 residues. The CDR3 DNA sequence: TGTGCCAGCAGCACTCGCACAGATACGCAGTATTTT. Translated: CASSTRTDTQYF.

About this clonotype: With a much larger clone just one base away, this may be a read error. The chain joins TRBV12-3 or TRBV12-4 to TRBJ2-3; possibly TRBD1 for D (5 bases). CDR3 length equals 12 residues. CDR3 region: CVSSRQMDTQYF. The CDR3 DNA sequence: TGTGTCAGCAGTCGACAGATGGATACGCAGTATTTT.

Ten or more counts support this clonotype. The CDR3 nucleotides are TGTGCCAGCAGGAGCCGGGACAGCGCCTCCTACGAGCAGTACTTC. Its protein is CASRSRDSASYEQYF. The V gene is TRBV27, the J gene TRBJ2-7; 7 bases line up with TRBD1. Germline V lookup: CDR1 MNHEY, CDR2 SMNVEV (reference sequence). There are 15 residues in the CDR3. After removal of 6 bases from V and 0 bases from J, the junction contained 8 bases not matched to a gene.

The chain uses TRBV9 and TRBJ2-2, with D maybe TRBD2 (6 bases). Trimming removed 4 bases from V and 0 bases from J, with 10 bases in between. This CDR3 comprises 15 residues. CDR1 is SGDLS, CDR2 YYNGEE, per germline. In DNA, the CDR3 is TGTGCCAGCAGCTACCGGGGGACGAACACCGGGGAGCTGTTTTTT. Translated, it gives CASSYRGTNTGELFF. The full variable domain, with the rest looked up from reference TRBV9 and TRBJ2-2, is DSGVTQTPKHLITATGQRVTLRCSPRSGDLSVYWYQQSLDQGLQFLIQYYNGEERAKGNILERFSAQQFPDLHSELNLSSLELGDSALYFCASSYRGTNTGELFFGEGSRLTVL.